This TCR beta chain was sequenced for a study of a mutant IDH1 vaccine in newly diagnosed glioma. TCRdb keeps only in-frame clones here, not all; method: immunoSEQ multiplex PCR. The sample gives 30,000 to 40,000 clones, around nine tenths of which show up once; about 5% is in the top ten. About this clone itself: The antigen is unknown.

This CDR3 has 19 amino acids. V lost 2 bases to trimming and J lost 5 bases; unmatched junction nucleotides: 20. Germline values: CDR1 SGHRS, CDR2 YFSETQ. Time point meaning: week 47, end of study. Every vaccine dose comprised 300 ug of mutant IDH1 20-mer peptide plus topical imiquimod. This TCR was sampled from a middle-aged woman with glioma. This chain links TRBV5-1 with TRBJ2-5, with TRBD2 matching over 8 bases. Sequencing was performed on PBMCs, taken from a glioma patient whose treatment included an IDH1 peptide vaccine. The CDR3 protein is CASSFSTRHAGGGGETQYF. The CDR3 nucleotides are TGCGCCAGCAGCTTCTCGACACGACACGCGGGAGGCGGCGGGGAGACCCAGTACTTC.